This T cell receptor (beta chain) comes out of a study of blood T cell repertoires in COVID-19. Germline values: CDR1 SGHRS, CDR2 YFSETQ. The length of the CDR3 is 21 residues. The V and J ends lost 4 bases and 0 bases, in that order; junction bases with no gene match: 19. The table came from immunoSEQ multiplex PCR; TCRdb's copy has only in-frame clones and leaves some out. The data contain around 110,000 clones, around nine tenths of them seen just once; the ten biggest clones take up approximately 4%. The chain recombines TRBV5-1 with TRBJ2-4; 10 bases align to TRBD2. The sequencing input was peripheral blood. This clonotype originated in a man aged 40-49 years with acute or convalescent COVID-19. CDR3 residues: CASSTGLAGARGAIAKNIQYF. The CDR3 DNA follows: TGCGCCAGCAGCACCGGCCTAGCGGGGGCCCGAGGAGCAATAGCCAAAAACATTCAGTACTTC.